This T cell receptor beta chain was observed in a study of T cells after yellow fever vaccination. Study at large: The fractions with low cell numbers were processed using SMART-Seq v4 Ultra Low Input.

Template switching by 5'RACE produced TCR cDNA, adding a universal primer site and UMIs. TCRdb independently ran MiXCR on the 5' RACE reads; one entry per CDR3 protein. Of hundreds of thousands of distinct CDR3 sequences in the sample, around 12% were seen once. Germline V gives CDR1 LGHNA, CDR2 YSLEER. The CDR3 has 15 amino acids. V was pared by 3 bases and J by 7 bases, with 11 bases of the junction left unmatched. Study outcomes and limitations: Sorted repertoires could include abundant contaminating clonotypes from bulk cells. Overlap between CD4 and CD8 compartments was detected for a small share of clonotypes.

Of note for this clonotype: Antigen specificity is unknown.

The clonotype was recovered from a man younger than 40 who received the YFV17D yellow fever vaccine. The sequenced sample was PBMCs, obtained on the day of the yellow fever booster vaccination. The gene calls are TRBV4-3 and TRBJ1-2; 7 bases align to TRBD1. The CDR3 loop reads CASSQVREGASGYTF. CDR3 nucleotides: TGCGCCAGCAGCCAGGTCCGAGAGGGGGCTAGTGGCTACACCTTC.